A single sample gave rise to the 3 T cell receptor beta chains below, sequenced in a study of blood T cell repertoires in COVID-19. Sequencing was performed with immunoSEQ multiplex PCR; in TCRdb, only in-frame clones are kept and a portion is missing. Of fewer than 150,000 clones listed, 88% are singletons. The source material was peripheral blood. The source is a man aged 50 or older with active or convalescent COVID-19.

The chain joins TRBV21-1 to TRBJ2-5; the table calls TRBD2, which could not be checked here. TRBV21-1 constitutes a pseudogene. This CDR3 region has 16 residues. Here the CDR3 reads CASSKRSGRRSKTQYF. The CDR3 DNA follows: TGTGCCAGCAGCAAAAGGTCGGGGAGGAGGAGTAAGACCCAGTACTTC.

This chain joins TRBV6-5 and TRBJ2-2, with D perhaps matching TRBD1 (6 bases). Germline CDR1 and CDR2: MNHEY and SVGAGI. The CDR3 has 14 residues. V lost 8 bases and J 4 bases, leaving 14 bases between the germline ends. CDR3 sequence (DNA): TGTGCCAGCGACCGACAGGAAAGCACCGGGGAGCTGTTTTTT. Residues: CASDRQESTGELFF.

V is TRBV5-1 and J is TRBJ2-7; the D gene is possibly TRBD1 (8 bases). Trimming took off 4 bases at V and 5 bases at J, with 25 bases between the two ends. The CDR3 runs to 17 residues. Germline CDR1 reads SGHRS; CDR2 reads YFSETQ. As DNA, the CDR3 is TGCGCCAGCAGCGCGGCCCCACAGGGGGTGGGAGGGGACGAGCAGTACTTC. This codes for CASSAAPQGVGGDEQYF.